The clone carrying this T cell receptor (beta chain) was detected only a few times. With 6 bases removed from V and 11 bases from J, the gap between germline ends came to 19 bases. Per germline, CDR1 SQVTM and CDR2 ANQGSEA. The CDR3 has 12 residues. These data are taken from a study of blood T cells in healthy people across ages. Then a second PCR, running about 7 to 11 cycles, was carried out with a sample-barcoded 5' primer and a J-beta primer mix. TCRdb analysed the 5' RACE reads with MiXCR anew, one entry per CDR3 protein. The profile shows hundreds of thousands of distinct CDR3 sequences, around 45% of them singletons.

V usage is TRBV29-1 and J usage is TRBJ2-5, with a tentative D call TRBD1 (5 bases). The clonotype was recovered from an older woman in good health. The source material was blood. This CDR3 is CSVSGSAVGQYF. CDR3 in DNA: TGCAGCGTGTCAGGGTCGGCGGTGGGGCAGTACTTC.